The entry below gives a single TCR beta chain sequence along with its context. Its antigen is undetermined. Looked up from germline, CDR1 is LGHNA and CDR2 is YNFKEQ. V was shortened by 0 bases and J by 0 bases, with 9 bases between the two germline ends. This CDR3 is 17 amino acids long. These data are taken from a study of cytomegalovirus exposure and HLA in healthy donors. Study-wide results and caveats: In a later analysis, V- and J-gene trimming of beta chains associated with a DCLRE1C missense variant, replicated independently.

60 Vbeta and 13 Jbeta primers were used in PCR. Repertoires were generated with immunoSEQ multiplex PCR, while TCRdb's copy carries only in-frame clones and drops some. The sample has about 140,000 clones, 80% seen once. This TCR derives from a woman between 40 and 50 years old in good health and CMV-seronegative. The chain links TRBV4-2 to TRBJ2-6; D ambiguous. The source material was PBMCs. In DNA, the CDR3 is TGTGCCAGCAGCCAAGAATTTCACGGCTCTGGGGCCAACGTCCTGACTTTC. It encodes CASSQEFHGSGANVLTF.